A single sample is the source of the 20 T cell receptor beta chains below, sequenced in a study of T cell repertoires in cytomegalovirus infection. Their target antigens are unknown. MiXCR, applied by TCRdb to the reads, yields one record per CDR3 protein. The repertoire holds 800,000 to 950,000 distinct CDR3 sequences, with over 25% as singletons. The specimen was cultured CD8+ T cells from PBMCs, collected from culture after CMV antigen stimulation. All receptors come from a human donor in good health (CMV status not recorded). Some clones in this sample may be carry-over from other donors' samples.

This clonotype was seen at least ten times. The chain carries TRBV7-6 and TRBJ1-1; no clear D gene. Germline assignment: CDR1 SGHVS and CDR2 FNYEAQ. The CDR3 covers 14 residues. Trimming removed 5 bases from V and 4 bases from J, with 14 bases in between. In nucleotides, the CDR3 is TGTGCCAGCAGCCGGGCGGGGATGGGCACTGAAGCTTTCTTT. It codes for CASSRAGMGTEAFF.

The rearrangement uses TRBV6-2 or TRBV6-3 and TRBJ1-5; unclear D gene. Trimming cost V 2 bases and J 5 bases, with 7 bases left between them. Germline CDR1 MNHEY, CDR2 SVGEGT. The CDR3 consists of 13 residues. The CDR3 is CASSYPSDQPQHF. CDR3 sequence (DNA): TGTGCCAGCAGTTACCCCTCCGATCAGCCCCAGCATTTT.

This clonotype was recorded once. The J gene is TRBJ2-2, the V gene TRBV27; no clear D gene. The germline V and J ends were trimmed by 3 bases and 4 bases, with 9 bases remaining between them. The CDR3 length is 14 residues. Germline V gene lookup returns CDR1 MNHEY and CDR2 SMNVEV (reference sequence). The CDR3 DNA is TGTGCCAGCAGTTTTATGGGAAGCACCGGGGAGCTGTTTTTT. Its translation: CASSFMGSTGELFF.

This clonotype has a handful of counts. Here the CDR3 reads CASSSPPGLAYEQFF. DNA of the CDR3: TGTGCCAGCAGCTCCCCTCCGGGACTAGCGTACGAGCAGTTCTTC. The chain is built from TRBV7-8 and TRBJ2-1; 10 positions agree with TRBD2. The trim removed 4 bases at V and 10 bases at J, leaving 10 bases unmatched. Germline values: CDR1 SGHVS, CDR2 FQNEAQ. The CDR3 is 15 residues long.

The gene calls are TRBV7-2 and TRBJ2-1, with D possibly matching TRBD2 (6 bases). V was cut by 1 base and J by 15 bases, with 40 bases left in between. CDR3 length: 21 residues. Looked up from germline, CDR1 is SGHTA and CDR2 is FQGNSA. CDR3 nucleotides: TGTGCCAGCAGCTTAGGGGGAGTCATATCGGACGGGGATCCTCCCGGGCGCGGGGCGTTCTTC. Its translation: CASSLGGVISDGDPPGRGAFF. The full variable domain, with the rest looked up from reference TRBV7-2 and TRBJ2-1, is GAGVSQSPSNKVTEKGKDVELRCDPISGHTALYWYRQSLGQGLEFLIYFQGNSAPDKSGLPSDRFSAERTGGSVSTLTIQRTQQEDSAVYLCASSLGGVISDGDPPGRGAFFGPGTRLTVL.

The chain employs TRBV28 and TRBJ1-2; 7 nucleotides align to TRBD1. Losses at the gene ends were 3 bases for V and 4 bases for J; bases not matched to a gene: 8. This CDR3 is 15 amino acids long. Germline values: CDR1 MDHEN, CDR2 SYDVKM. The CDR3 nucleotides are TGTGCCAGCAGTTTCTCTTCAGGGACAGCCTATGGCTACACCTTC. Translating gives CASSFSSGTAYGYTF.

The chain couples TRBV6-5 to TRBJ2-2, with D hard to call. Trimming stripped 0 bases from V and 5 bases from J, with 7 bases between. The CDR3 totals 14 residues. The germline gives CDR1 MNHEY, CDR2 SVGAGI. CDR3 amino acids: CASSYSIGTGELFF. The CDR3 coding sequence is TGTGCCAGCAGTTACTCAATAGGAACCGGGGAGCTGTTTTTT.

CDR3 in amino acids: CATSALGEGMTGELFF. For the CDR3, the DNA is TGTGCCACCAGTGCCCTAGGGGAGGGAATGACCGGGGAGCTGTTTTTT. The chain carries TRBV24-1 and TRBJ2-2; 7 positions match TRBD2. The V and J ends lost 5 bases and 5 bases, in that order; junction bases with no gene match: 10. This CDR3 has 16 amino acids. Germline-derived CDR1 and CDR2 are KGHDR and SFDVKD.

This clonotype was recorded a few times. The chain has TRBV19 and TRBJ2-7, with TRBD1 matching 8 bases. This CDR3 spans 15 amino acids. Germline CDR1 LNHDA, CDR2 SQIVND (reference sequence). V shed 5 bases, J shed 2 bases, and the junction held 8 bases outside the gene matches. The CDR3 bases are TGTGCCAGTAGTCCCCGGGACAGGAAAACCTACGAGCAGTACTTC. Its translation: CASSPRDRKTYEQYF.

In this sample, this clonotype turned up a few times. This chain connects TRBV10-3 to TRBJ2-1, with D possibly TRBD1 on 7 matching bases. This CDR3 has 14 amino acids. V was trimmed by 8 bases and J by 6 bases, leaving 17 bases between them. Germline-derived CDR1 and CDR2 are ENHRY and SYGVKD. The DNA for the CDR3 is TGTGCCATCCCTGGCAGGGGGGTAGGCAATGAGCAGTTCTTC. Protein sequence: CAIPGRGVGNEQFF.

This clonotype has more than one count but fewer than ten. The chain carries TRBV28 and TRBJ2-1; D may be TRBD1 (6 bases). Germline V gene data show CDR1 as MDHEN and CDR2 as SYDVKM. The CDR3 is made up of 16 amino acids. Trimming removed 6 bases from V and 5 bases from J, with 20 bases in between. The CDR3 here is CASSEGWLEGDNEQFF. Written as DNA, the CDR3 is TGTGCCAGCAGCGAAGGTTGGCTAGAGGGGGACAATGAGCAGTTCTTC.

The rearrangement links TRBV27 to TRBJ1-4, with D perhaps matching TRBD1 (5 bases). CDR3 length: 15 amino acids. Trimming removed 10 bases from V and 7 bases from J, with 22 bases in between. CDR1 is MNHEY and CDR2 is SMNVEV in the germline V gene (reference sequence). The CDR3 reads CATSIAGIGGEKLFF. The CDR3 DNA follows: TGTGCCACCTCTATCGCCGGCATCGGGGGTGAAAAACTGTTTTTT.

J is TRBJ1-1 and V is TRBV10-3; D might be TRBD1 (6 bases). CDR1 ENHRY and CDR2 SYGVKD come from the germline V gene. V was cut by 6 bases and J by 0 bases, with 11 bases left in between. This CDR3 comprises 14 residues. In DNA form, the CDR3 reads TGTGCCATCAGCCAGGACAGTTTGAACACTGAAGCTTTCTTT. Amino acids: CAISQDSLNTEAFF.

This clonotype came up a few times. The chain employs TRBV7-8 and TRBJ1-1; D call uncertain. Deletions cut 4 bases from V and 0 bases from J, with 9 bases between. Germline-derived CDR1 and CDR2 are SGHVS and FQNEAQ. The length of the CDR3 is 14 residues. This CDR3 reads CASSSYSVNTEAFF. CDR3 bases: TGTGCCAGCAGCTCCTACAGCGTGAACACTGAAGCTTTCTTT.

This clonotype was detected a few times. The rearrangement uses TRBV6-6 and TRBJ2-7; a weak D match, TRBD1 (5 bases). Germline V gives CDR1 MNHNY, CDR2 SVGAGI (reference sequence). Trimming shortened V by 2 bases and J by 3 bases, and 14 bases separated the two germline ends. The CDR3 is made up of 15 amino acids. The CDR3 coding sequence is TGTGCCAGCAGTTACGTGACAGCCGTTGGCTACGAGCAGTACGTC. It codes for CASSYVTAVGYEQYV.

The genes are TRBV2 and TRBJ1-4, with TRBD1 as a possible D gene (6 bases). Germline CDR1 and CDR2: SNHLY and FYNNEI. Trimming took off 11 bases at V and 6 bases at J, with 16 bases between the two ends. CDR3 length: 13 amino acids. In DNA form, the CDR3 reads TGTGCCGGAGTTAACAGGGTGGATGAAAAACTGTTTTTT. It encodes CAGVNRVDEKLFF.

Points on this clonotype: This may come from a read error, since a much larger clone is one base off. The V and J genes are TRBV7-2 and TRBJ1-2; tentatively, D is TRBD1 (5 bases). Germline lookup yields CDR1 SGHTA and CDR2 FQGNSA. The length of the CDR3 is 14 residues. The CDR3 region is CANSSPGENYGYTF. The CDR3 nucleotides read TGTGCCAACAGCTCCCCGGGGGAAAACTATGGCTACACCTTC.

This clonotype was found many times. CDR3 bases: TGTGCCATCAGTGAGTCGACAGGAGGCAGACACTCCTACGAGCAGTACTTC. Translating it yields CAISESTGGRHSYEQYF. The V call is TRBV10-3, the J call TRBJ2-7; TRBD1 is a possible D gene (6 bases). This CDR3 spans 17 amino acids. Trimming removed 0 bases at V and 0 bases at J, with 15 bases between. Germline CDR1 ENHRY, CDR2 SYGVKD.

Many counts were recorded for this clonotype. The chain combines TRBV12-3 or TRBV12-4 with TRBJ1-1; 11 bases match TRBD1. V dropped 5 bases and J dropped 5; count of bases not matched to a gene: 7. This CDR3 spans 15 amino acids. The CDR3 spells CASSPDRGRKTEAFF. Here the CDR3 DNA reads TGTGCCAGCAGTCCGGACAGGGGGCGGAAAACTGAAGCTTTCTTT.

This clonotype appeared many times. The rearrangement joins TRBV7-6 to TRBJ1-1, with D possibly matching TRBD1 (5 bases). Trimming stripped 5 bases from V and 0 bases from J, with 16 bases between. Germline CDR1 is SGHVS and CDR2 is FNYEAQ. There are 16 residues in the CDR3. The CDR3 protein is CASSLPPEGMNTEAFF. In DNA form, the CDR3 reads TGTGCCAGCAGCCTACCCCCGGAGGGGATGAACACTGAAGCTTTCTTT.